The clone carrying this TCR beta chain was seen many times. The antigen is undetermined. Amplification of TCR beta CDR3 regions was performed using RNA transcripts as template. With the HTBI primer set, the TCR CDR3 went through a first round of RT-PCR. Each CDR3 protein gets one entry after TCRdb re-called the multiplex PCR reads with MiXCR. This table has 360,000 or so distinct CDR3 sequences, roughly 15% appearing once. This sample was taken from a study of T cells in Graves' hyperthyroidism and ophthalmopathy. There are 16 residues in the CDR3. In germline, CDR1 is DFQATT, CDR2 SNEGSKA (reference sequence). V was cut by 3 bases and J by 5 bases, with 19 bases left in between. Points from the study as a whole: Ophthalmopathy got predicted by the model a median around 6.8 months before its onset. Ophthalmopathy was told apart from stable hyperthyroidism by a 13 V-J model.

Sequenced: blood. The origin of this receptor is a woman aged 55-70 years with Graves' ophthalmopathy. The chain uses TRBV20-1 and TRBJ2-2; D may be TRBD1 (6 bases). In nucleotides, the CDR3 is TGCAGTGCTAGTTTACAGGGAAAGCGAAGGACCGGGGAGCTGTTTTTT. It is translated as CSASLQGKRRTGELFF.